These 16 T cell receptor beta chains came from one sample sequenced in a study of cytomegalovirus exposure and HLA in healthy donors. 60 Vbeta and 13 Jbeta primers were used in PCR. The assay was immunoSEQ multiplex PCR, and TCRdb's table has in-frame clones only and misses some. The table includes some 130,000 clones, roughly three fifths detected once. Input material: PBMCs. The receptor source for this set is a woman aged 40 to 50 in good health and CMV-seronegative.

This sequence joins TRBV7-2 and TRBJ2-3; 7 nucleotides agree with TRBD2. Germline trimming cut 3 bases from V and 2 bases from J; bases unmatched to any gene: 2. Germline-derived CDR1 and CDR2 are SGHTA and FQGNSA. There are 14 residues in the CDR3. The CDR3 is CASSFGTNTDTQYF. CDR3 nucleotides: TGTGCCAGCAGCTTCGGGACTAACACAGATACGCAGTATTTT.

V is TRBV2 and J is TRBJ2-3; D might be TRBD1 (5 bases). The CDR3 is made up of 16 amino acids. The germline V gene has CDR1 SNHLY and CDR2 FYNNEI. The ends were cut back, 6 bases at V and 6 bases at J, with 22 bases in the middle. The CDR3 loop reads CASRGTFVGADDTQYF. The CDR3 bases are TGTGCCAGCAGGGGCACGTTCGTTGGGGCAGATGATACGCAGTATTTT.

This rearrangement joins TRBV9 to TRBJ2-5; TRBD2 might be the D (8 bases). The CDR3 is 16 residues long. Per the germline V gene, CDR1 is SGDLS and CDR2 is YYNGEE. With 7 bases removed from V and 5 bases from J, the gap between germline ends came to 24 bases. The CDR3 is CASSTAGGSGGETQYF. Here the CDR3 DNA reads TGTGCCAGCTCTACGGCGGGGGGTTCAGGGGGGGAGACCCAGTACTTC.

The rearrangement joins TRBV4-2 to TRBJ1-5; TRBD1 is a possible D gene (5 bases). The length of the CDR3 is 15 residues. Germline loops: CDR1 LGHNA, CDR2 YNFKEQ. The V and J ends lost 6 bases and 2 bases respectively, with 14 bases between them. The CDR3 here is CASSRGEDGNQPQHF. CDR3 bases: TGTGCCAGCAGTCGGGGGGAGGATGGCAATCAGCCCCAGCATTTT.

The chain carries TRBV9 and TRBJ2-7; 9 bases map to TRBD1. CDR3 length equals 15 residues. Germline CDR1 is SGDLS and CDR2 is YYNGEE. After removal of 3 bases from V and 6 bases from J, the junction contained 10 bases not matched to a gene. The CDR3 bases are TGTGCCAGCAGCGGGTTTGGGACAGGGATCGGCGAGCAGTACTTC. It encodes CASSGFGTGIGEQYF.

V gene TRBV23-1 combines with J gene TRBJ1-5, with D perhaps matching TRBD1 (6 bases). TRBV23-1 is an ORF for which the function is uncertain. The CDR3 contains 14 residues. Trimming cost V 5 bases and J 4 bases, with 12 bases left between them. The CDR3 DNA follows: TGCGCCAGCAGTACGGGGGGCCTGAATCAGCCCCAGCATTTT. Encoded protein: CASSTGGLNQPQHF.

This clone was found once. This chain uses TRBV7-3 with TRBJ1-1; a possible D gene is TRBD1 (5 bases). Trimming cost V 5 bases and J 1 base, with 11 bases left between them. The CDR3 runs 14 residues. Germline loops: CDR1 SGHTA, CDR2 FQGTGA. The CDR3 loop is CASSRTDRNTEAFF. Written as DNA, the CDR3 is TGTGCCAGCAGCCGAACAGACAGGAACACTGAAGCTTTCTTT.

The V gene is TRBV5-1, the J gene TRBJ1-1; 8 bases align to TRBD1. This CDR3 has 15 residues. The germline gives CDR1 SGHRS, CDR2 YFSETQ. V lost 4 bases and J lost 8; bases outside the gene matches: 13. In DNA form, the CDR3 reads TGCGCCAGCAGCACCCGCTCGACAGGGGCCGACGAAGCTTTCTTT. Its protein is CASSTRSTGADEAFF.

The chain has TRBV19 and TRBJ2-1; weak D call: TRBD2 (6 bases). The CDR3 spans 16 residues. The V end lost 1 base, the J end lost 0 bases, and 10 bases lay between the germline ends. Germline V gives CDR1 LNHDA, CDR2 SQIVND (reference sequence). The CDR3 bases are TGTGCCAGTAGTATAGGGGGGGTTTCCTCCTACAATGAGCAGTTCTTC. As protein: CASSIGGVSSYNEQFF.

As for this clone: Relative to the germline gene, one junction end is altered; a read error may explain this. V usage is TRBV2 and J usage is TRBJ1-5; 12 bases are shared with TRBD1. The CDR3 runs to 16 residues. In germline, CDR1 is SNHLY, CDR2 FYNNEI. CDR3 nucleotides: TGTGCCAGCCGTGACGGGACAGGGGGCCGCAATCAGCCCCAGCATTTT. This translates into CASRDGTGGRNQPQHF. Combining the CDR3 with reference TRBV2 and TRBJ1-5 gives the whole variable domain EPEVTQTPSHQVTQMGQEVILRCVPISNHLYFYWYRQILGQKVEFLVSFYNNEISEKSEIFDDQFSVERPDGSNFTLKIRSTKLEDSAMYFCASRDGTGGRNQPQHFGDGTRLSIL.

This clone was observed a handful of times. V usage is TRBV2 and J usage is TRBJ1-3, with 7 positions matching TRBD1. The CDR3 is 17 amino acids. Germline CDR1 SNHLY, CDR2 FYNNEI. The V segment lost 0 bases and the J segment 2 bases; nucleotides outside the gene matches: 7. This chain's CDR3 is CASSEAGQDETGNTIYF. Written as DNA, the CDR3 is TGTGCCAGCAGTGAAGCCGGACAGGACGAAACTGGAAACACCATATATTTT.

The chain has TRBV4-3 and TRBJ1-1; possible D gene TRBD1, 6 bases. This CDR3 has 16 amino acids. Deletions cut 6 bases from V and 6 bases from J, with 23 bases between. Germline values: CDR1 LGHNA, CDR2 YSLEER. The CDR3 DNA sequence: TGCGCCAGCAGTAAGGGTAGAACAGTGGGGGCTTCTGAAGCTTTCTTT. Its protein product is CASSKGRTVGASEAFF.

The chain combines TRBV5-1 with TRBJ1-1; D gene ambiguous. Germline CDR1 and CDR2: SGHRS and YFSETQ. The V end lost 2 bases, the J end lost 1 base, and 3 bases lay between the germline ends. The CDR3 has 12 amino acids. CDR3 protein: CASSFGNTEAFF. The CDR3 coding sequence is TGCGCCAGCAGCTTCGGGAACACTGAAGCTTTCTTT.

In this sample, this clone turned up a few times. The V call is TRBV28, the J call TRBJ1-2; 8 nucleotides agree with TRBD1. CDR3 length equals 14 residues. CDR1 and CDR2 (germline): MDHEN, SYDVKM. J was trimmed by 4 bases and V by 6 bases; bases with no gene match: 7. Written as DNA, the CDR3 is TGTGCCAGCAGGTCTACAGGGGGGAGCTATGGCTACACCTTC. Its protein is CASRSTGGSYGYTF.

This chain joins TRBV27 and TRBJ2-2; TRBD2 matches at 10 bases. The J segment lost 4 bases and the V segment lost 5 bases, leaving 4 bases of the junction unmatched. The CDR3 is 15 amino acids. CDR1 and CDR2 (germline): MNHEY, SMNVEV (reference sequence). CDR3 bases: TGTGCCAGCAGTGTGGGACTAGCGTTCACCGGGGAGCTGTTTTTT. It encodes CASSVGLAFTGELFF.

The V gene is TRBV28, the J gene TRBJ1-3; no firm D call. The V gene's germline CDR1 is MDHEN and CDR2 SYDVKM. V lost 5 bases and J lost 8, with 16 bases in between. The CDR3 contains 14 residues. The CDR3 DNA reads TGTGCCAGCAGTCCCGGTGGGAGGGAGGACACCATATATTTT. Translated: CASSPGGREDTIYF.